Here is one TCR beta chain with its context. At one of its ends the junction is not consistent with the germline gene, which may arise from a read error. Both about-4-week and about-12-week second-dose recipients were combined. The germline V gene encodes CDR1 ENHRY and CDR2 SYGVKD. The CDR3 spans 12 residues. Sequencing was performed with immunoSEQ multiplex PCR; in TCRdb, only in-frame clones are kept and a portion is missing. The sample has tens of thousands of clones, approximately 88% seen once. The sample belongs to a study of T cell responses to AZD1222 COVID-19 vaccine. The sequence derives from an adult who received the AZD1222 COVID-19 vaccine. The chain carries TRBV10-3 and TRBJ2-5; D remains ambiguous. Sequences were derived from peripheral blood, sampled 28 days after the second AZD1222 dose. CDR3 region: CAISEGEEAQYF. CDR3 sequence (DNA): TGTGCCATCAGTGAGGGGGAAGAGGCCCAGTACTTC.